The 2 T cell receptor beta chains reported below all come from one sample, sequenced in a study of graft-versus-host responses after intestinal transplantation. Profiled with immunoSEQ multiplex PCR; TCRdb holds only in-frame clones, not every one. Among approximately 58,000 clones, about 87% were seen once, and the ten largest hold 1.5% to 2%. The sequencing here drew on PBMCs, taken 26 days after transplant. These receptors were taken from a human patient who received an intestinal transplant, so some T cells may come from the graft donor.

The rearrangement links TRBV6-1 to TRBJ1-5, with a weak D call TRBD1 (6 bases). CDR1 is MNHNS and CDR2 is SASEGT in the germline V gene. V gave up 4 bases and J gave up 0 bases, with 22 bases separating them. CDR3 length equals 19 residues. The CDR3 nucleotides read TGTGCCAGCAGTGTCCCGAGGGGGACCGGGACCCTTAGCAATCAGCCCCAGCATTTT. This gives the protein CASSVPRGTGTLSNQPQHF.

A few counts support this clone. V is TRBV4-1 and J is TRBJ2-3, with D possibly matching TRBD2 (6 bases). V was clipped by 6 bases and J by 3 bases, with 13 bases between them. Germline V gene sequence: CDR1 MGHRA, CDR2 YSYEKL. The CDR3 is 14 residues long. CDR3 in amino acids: CASSPIRGTDTQYF. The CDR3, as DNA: TGCGCCAGCAGTCCGATACGGGGGACAGATACGCAGTATTTT.